The 15 T cell receptor beta chains in this list originate from one sample, sequenced in a study of cytomegalovirus exposure and HLA in healthy donors (dated by TCRdb to about 2017). Library preparation employed the immunoSEQ multiplex PCR assay. The multiplex PCR relied on a mix of 60 forward primers for TCR Vbeta segments and 13 reverse primers for TCR Jbeta segments. The source is immuneACCESS, and TCRdb retained only in-frame sequences with V and J called. Part of the clones is not carried over; for the studies checked, unresolved V genes explain less than half of this, and the remainder is unexplained. The sample table records 150,000 to 200,000 clones; approximately 74% of these occur just once. The top ten constitute under 3.5% of the sample. Sequencing used PBMCs. All receptors come from a woman aged 25 to 39 in good health and CMV-seronegative.

V gene TRBV14 combines with J gene TRBJ1-5; D is uncertain. The CDR3 is 13 amino acids. Per germline, CDR1 SGHDN and CDR2 FVKESK. Deletions cut 0 bases from V and 6 bases from J, with 6 bases between. The CDR3 bases are TGTGCCAGCAGCCAAGATTTAGCTCAGCCCCAGCATTTT. The encoded protein is CASSQDLAQPQHF. The full variable domain, rest sourced from reference TRBV14 and TRBJ1-5, is EAGVTQFPSHSVIEKGQTVTLRCDPISGHDNLYWYRRVMGKEIKFLLHFVKESKQDESGMPNNRFLAERTGGTYSTLKVQPAELEDSGVYFCASSQDLAQPQHFGDGTRLSIL.

The V gene is TRBV5-6, the J gene TRBJ2-1, with D tentatively TRBD2 (6 bases). The V end was cut by 5 bases, the J end by 9 bases, with 18 bases between. Germline CDR1 SGHDT, CDR2 YYEEEE. The CDR3 runs to 14 residues. The CDR3: CASRALAVRSEQFF. The CDR3 DNA reads as TGTGCCAGCAGGGCACTAGCAGTTAGGTCTGAGCAGTTCTTC.

This clone was counted between two and nine times. V and J are TRBV2 and TRBJ1-2; D unclear. CDR3 size: 14 residues. The V gene's germline CDR1 is SNHLY and CDR2 FYNNEI. Trimming left V 6 bases short and J 2 bases short, with 13 bases between. The chain's CDR3 is CASRSPYSNYGYTF. DNA for the CDR3: TGTGCCAGCAGGAGTCCGTACTCAAACTATGGCTACACCTTC.

This clone appeared a few times. The chain has TRBV9 and TRBJ2-2; TRBD2 might be the D (6 bases). Trimming removed 4 bases at V and 5 bases at J, with 9 bases between. The CDR3 has 13 residues. In germline, CDR1 is SGDLS, CDR2 YYNGEE. The CDR3 nucleotides are TGTGCCAGCAGCCTTAGCGGAACCGGGGAGCTGTTTTTT. Translation gives CASSLSGTGELFF.

This chain uses TRBV6-5 with TRBJ1-2, with 7 bases lining up with TRBD1. The CDR3 contains 15 residues. Germline V gene data show CDR1 as MNHEY and CDR2 as SVGAGI. The V segment lost 6 bases and the J segment 1 base; nucleotides outside the gene matches: 8. The CDR3 spells CASSLTGQNNYGYTF. The CDR3 region has the DNA TGTGCCAGCAGCCTGACGGGACAGAATAACTATGGCTACACCTTC.

This clone was picked up a small number of times. V is TRBV9 and J is TRBJ2-7; tentatively, D is TRBD1 (6 bases). The V end lost 3 bases, the J end lost 5 bases, and 9 bases lay between the germline ends. The CDR3 is 12 residues long. CDR1 and CDR2 from the germline V gene are SGDLS and YYNGEE. CDR3 sequence: CASSDREDEQYF. The DNA for the CDR3 is TGTGCCAGCAGCGACAGGGAAGACGAGCAGTACTTC.

This chain joins TRBV28 and TRBJ2-1; 10 bases are a match to TRBD2. The CDR3 is 16 amino acids. The germline V gene encodes CDR1 MDHEN and CDR2 SYDVKM. The V segment lost 5 bases and the J segment 8 bases; nucleotides outside the gene matches: 12. The CDR3 is CASSPGGASGSHEQFF. CDR3 nucleotides: TGTGCCAGCAGTCCAGGGGGGGCTAGCGGGAGCCATGAGCAGTTCTTC.

The rearrangement links TRBV5-1 to TRBJ2-5; 10 positions match TRBD2. V lost 4 bases and J lost 1; bases outside the gene matches: 10. From germline, CDR1 is SGHRS and CDR2 YFSETQ. This CDR3 spans 17 amino acids. The CDR3 DNA follows: TGCGCCAGCAGCCCCGTCCCTAGCGGGGGCAGCCAAGAGACCCAGTACTTC. Amino acid sequence: CASSPVPSGGSQETQYF.

This chain uses TRBV6-6 with TRBJ1-5, with D possibly being TRBD1 (5 bases). Deletions cut 2 bases from V and 5 bases from J, with 13 bases between. Germline V gene data show CDR1 as MNHNY and CDR2 as SVGAGI (reference sequence). The CDR3 covers 15 residues. The CDR3 is CASSYHRGGDQPQHF. The CDR3 DNA follows: TGTGCCAGCAGTTACCATCGGGGAGGGGATCAGCCCCAGCATTTT.

V and J are TRBV7-6 and TRBJ2-7, with 8 nucleotides matching TRBD1. The V and J ends lost 3 bases and 6 bases, in that order; junction bases with no gene match: 7. The CDR3 runs to 14 residues. CDR1 is SGHVS, CDR2 FNYEAQ, per germline. CDR3 nucleotide sequence: TGTGCCAGCAGCTTGGTTCAGGGGGCGGTCGAGCAGTACTTC. This sequence encodes CASSLVQGAVEQYF.

The V and J genes are TRBV5-1 and TRBJ1-2; the D is unclear. In germline, CDR1 is SGHRS, CDR2 YFSETQ. CDR3 length equals 13 residues. V lost 2 bases, J lost 2 bases, and 7 bases lay in between. The CDR3 protein is CASSFSTNYGYTF. CDR3 DNA sequence: TGCGCCAGCAGCTTTTCGACAAACTATGGCTACACCTTC.

V usage is TRBV30 and J usage is TRBJ2-7, with D perhaps TRBD1 (5 bases). The CDR3 totals 14 residues. Germline V lookup: CDR1 GTSNPN, CDR2 SVGIG (reference sequence). Deletions cut 4 bases from V and 4 bases from J, with 17 bases between. CDR3 nucleotides: TGTGCCTGGAATCTGGGGCCAGGGTCATACGAGCAGTACTTC. This translates into CAWNLGPGSYEQYF.

The rearrangement joins TRBV4-1 to TRBJ1-3; 7 nucleotides agree with TRBD1. The V gene's germline CDR1 is MGHRA and CDR2 YSYEKL. The J segment lost 4 bases and the V segment lost 0 bases, leaving 3 bases of the junction unmatched. This CDR3 is built from 15 residues. The CDR3 DNA follows: TGCGCCAGCAGCCAAGAACAGGGGTACGGAAACACCATATATTTT. It encodes CASSQEQGYGNTIYF.

The chain has TRBV7-9 and TRBJ2-1, with 9 positions matching TRBD1. The CDR3 consists of 15 residues. Germline CDR1 is SEHNR and CDR2 is FQNEAQ (reference sequence). After removal of 5 bases from V and 8 bases from J, the junction contained 10 bases not matched to a gene. The CDR3: CASSPGQGTGHEQFF. CDR3 nucleotides: TGTGCCAGCAGCCCTGGACAGGGGACCGGCCATGAGCAGTTCTTC.

V is TRBV27 and J is TRBJ2-1, with D possibly matching TRBD2 (6 bases). Germline assignment: CDR1 MNHEY and CDR2 SMNVEV (reference sequence). The ends were cut back, 10 bases at V and 7 bases at J, with 23 bases in the middle. CDR3 length: 15 amino acids. Here the CDR3 DNA reads TGTGCCACCAAGTACTCCGGGAGTTGGGAAAATGAGCAGTTCTTC. Translated, it gives CATKYSGSWENEQFF.